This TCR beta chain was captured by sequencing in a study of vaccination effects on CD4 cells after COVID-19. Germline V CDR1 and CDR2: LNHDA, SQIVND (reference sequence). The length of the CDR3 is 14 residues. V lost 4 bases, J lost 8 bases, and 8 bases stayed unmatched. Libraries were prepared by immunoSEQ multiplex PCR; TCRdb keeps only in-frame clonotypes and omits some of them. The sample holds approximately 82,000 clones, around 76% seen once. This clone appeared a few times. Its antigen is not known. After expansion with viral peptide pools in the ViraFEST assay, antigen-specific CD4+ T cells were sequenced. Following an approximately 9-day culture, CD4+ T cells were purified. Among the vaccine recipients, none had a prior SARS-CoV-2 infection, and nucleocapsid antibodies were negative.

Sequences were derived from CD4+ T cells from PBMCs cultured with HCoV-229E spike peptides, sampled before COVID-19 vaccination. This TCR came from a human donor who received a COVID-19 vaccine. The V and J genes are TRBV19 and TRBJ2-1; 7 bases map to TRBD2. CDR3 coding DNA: TGTGCCAGTAGTAGGGGGGGTCGCGGTTATGAGCAGTTCTTC. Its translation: CASSRGGRGYEQFF.